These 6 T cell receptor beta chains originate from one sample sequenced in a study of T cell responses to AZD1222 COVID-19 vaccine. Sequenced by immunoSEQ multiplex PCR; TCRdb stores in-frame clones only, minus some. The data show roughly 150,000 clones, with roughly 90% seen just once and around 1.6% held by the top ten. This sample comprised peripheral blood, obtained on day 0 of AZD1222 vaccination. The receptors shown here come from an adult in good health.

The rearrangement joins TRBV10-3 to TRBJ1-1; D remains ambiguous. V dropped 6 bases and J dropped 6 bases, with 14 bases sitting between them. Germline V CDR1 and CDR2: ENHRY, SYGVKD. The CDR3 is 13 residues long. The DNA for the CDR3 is TGTGCCATCAGGGGCACGCTCGGGCCTGAAGCTTTCTTT. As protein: CAIRGTLGPEAFF.

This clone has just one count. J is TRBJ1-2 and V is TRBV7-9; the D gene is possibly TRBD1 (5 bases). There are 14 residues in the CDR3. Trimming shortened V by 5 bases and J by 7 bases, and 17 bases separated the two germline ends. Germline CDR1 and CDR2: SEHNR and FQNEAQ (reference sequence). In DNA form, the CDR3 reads TGTGCCAGCAGCCCCCGGGGGGATCTAAGTGGCTACACCTTC. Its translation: CASSPRGDLSGYTF.

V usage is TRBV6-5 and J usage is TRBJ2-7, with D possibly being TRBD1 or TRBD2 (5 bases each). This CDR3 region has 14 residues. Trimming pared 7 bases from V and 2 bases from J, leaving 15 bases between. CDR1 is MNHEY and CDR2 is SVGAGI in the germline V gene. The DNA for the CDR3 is TGTGCCAGCAAGATCCAGGTGGGACCCTACGAGCAGTACTTC. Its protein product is CASKIQVGPYEQYF.

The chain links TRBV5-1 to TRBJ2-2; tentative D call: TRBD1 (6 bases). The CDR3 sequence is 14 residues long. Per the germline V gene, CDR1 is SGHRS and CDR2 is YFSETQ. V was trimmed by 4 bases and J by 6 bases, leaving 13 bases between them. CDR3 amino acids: CASSASQGPGELFF. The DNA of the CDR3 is TGCGCCAGCAGCGCCTCACAGGGACCCGGGGAGCTGTTTTTT.

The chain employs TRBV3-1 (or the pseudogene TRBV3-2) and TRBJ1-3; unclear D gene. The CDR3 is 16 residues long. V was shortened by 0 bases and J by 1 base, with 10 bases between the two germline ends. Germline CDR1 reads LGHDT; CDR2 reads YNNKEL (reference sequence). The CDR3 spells CASSQDPQASGNTIYF. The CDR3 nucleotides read TGTGCCAGCAGCCAAGATCCTCAAGCATCTGGAAACACCATATATTTT.

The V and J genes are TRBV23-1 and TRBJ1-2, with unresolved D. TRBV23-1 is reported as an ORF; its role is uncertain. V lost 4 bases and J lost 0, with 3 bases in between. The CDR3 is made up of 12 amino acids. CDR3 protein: CASSPSNYGYTF. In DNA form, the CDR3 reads TGCGCCAGCAGTCCTTCTAACTATGGCTACACCTTC.